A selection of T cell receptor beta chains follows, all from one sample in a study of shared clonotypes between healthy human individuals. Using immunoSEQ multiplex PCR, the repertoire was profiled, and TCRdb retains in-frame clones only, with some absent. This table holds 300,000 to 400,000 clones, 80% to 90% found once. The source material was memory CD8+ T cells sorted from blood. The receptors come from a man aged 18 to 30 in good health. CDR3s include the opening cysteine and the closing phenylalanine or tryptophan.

CASSLVGAANTEAFF TRBJ1-1 TRBV4-3
CASSAREGSYNSPLHF TRBJ1-6 TRBV14
CSVETGNTEAFF TRBJ1-1 TRBV29-1
CASSVEIGSEQYF TRBJ2-7 TRBV9
CAWTGLADTEETQYF TRBJ2-5 TRBV30
CASSYGTGGPGSPLHF TRBJ1-6 TRBV13
CATSPDSNQPQHF TRBJ1-5 TRBV15
CAWSVLEGDTEAFF TRBJ1-1 TRBV30
CASSLVSTQYF TRBJ2-3 TRBV11-2
CASPRGYSIADTQYF TRBJ2-3 TRBV5-8
CASSEPLTANYGYTF TRBJ1-2 TRBV6-1
CASSLGQGVYGYTF TRBJ1-2 TRBV7-9
CASSLGTGFVEPQHF TRBJ1-5 TRBV11-2
CASRGDRANLAGGVIQYF TRBJ2-5 TRBV2
CASSLGGSAYEQYF TRBJ2-7 TRBV5-6
CASSQAADRERDTQYF TRBJ2-3 TRBV4-1
CASSSRDSYEQYF TRBJ2-7 TRBV7-9
CASSQVQGTDGYTF TRBJ1-2 TRBV4-1
CAISPTSSAYEQYF TRBJ2-7 TRBV10-3
CASSFFRARVGTDTQYF TRBJ2-3 TRBV7-8
CASKSDGALNEKLFF TRBJ1-4 TRBV2